This TCR beta chain was sequenced in a study of OX40 agonist ivuxolimab in advanced cancers. Study context: Dose-escalation patients suffered from hepatocellular carcinoma, melanoma, renal cell or head and neck cancer. Partial response was recorded in three patients: one hepatocellular carcinoma and two cutaneous melanoma cases. Whole-study results and caveats: At doses 0.1 to 3.0 mg/kg, CD4+ and CD8+ clones expanded.

A word on this clone: As yet, its antigen is unknown.

CDR3 length: 13 residues. V was trimmed by 3 bases and J by 5 bases, leaving 10 bases between them. Germline CDR1 and CDR2: MDHEN and SYDVKM. Assay used: immunoSEQ multiplex PCR; TCRdb lists only in-frame clones, some missing. The top ten hold approximately 6.1% of the sample, which has about 69,000 clones, 85% to 90% seen once. The receptor was derived from an adult with an advanced solid tumor such as melanoma, head and neck, liver or kidney cancer. The sample here was CD4+ or CD8+ T cells sorted from blood, taken in a trial of the OX40 agonist ivuxolimab. The gene calls are TRBV28 and TRBJ1-1; the D is unclear. In DNA form, the CDR3 reads TGTGCCAGCAGTTTTCTACCACGAACTGAAGCTTTCTTT. Protein: CASSFLPRTEAFF.